Sequencing of this T cell receptor (beta chain) was carried out in a study of lymphopenia after photon versus proton radiotherapy. Study-wide findings and caveats: Only patients who died were analyzed for survival; proton advantage is unproven. In patients who died, overall survival fell as post-nadir TCR diversity dropped more. After lymphocyte nadir, photon-treated repertoires showed oligoclonal expansion, especially CD8+ Temra.

The repertoire was sequenced with immunoSEQ multiplex PCR; TCRdb's copy has only in-frame clones and lacks some. The table includes tens of thousands of clones, approximately 82% detected once. Germline assignment: CDR1 LNHNV and CDR2 YYDKDF (reference sequence). The CDR3 has 14 amino acids. V shed 0 bases and J shed 4 bases, with 7 bases lying between them. On this clone: Its target is not known.

The sample consisted of peripheral blood, taken from a patient treated with photon-based radiotherapy. The sequence came from a man aged 45-60 years with gastric cancer. The chain is built from TRBV15 and TRBJ2-1; D ambiguous. CDR3 sequence: CATSREVGYNEQFF. DNA for the CDR3: TGTGCCACCAGCAGAGAGGTCGGATACAATGAGCAGTTCTTC.